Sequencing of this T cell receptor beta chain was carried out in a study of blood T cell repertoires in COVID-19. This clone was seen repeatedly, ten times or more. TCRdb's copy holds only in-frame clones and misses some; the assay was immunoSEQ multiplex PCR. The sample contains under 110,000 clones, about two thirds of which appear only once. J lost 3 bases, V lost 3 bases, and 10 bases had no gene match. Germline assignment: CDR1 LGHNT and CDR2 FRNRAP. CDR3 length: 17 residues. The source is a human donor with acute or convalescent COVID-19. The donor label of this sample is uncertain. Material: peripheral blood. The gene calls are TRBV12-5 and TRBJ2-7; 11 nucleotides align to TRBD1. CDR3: CASGFRSGTGGNYEQYF. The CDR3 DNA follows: TGTGCTAGTGGTTTCCGTTCCGGGACAGGGGGGAACTACGAGCAGTACTTC.